One and the same sample provided the 3 T cell receptor beta chains below, sequenced in a study of T-cell reconstitution after alpha-beta-depleted transplantation in children. During its preparation, the TCRbeta library received unique molecular identifiers. TCRdb reanalysed the PCR reads using MiXCR and keeps one entry per CDR3 protein. Of around 670,000 distinct CDR3 sequences listed, about 12% are singletons. This specimen was PBMCs, taken before TCRalphabeta/CD19-depleted stem cell transplant. These receptors were collected from a girl aged 2-15 years with congenital amegakaryocytic thrombocytopenia, due to receive a stem cell transplant.

This clonotype was seen ten or more times. The V gene is TRBV28, the J gene TRBJ2-3, with D hard to call. V shed 6 bases and J shed 3 bases, with 13 bases lying between them. Germline V CDR1 and CDR2: MDHEN, SYDVKM. The CDR3 contains 14 residues. CDR3 in amino acids: CASREDIGTDTQYF. The CDR3 DNA sequence: TGTGCCAGCAGGGAAGATATCGGTACAGATACGCAGTATTTT.

The chain uses TRBV20-1 and TRBJ1-5; D remains unclear. The V and J ends lost 0 bases and 4 bases respectively, with 13 bases between them. CDR3 length: 15 residues. CDR1 is DFQATT and CDR2 is SNEGSKA in the germline V gene (reference sequence). The CDR3 is CSARDPGRTNQPQHF. CDR3 in DNA: TGCAGTGCTAGAGATCCCGGCAGAACTAATCAGCCCCAGCATTTT.

This clonotype occurred many times. The genes are TRBV6-5 and TRBJ1-1, with TRBD1 as a possible D gene (5 bases). Germline V CDR1 and CDR2: MNHEY, SVGAGI. The germline V and J ends were trimmed by 2 bases and 4 bases, with 8 bases remaining between them. CDR3 size: 13 residues. The CDR3 bases are TGTGCCAGCAGTTACGCCGGGGGCACTGAAGCTTTCTTT. Amino acid sequence: CASSYAGGTEAFF.